These T cell receptor beta chains were read from a single sample in a study of blood T cell repertoires in COVID-19. Using immunoSEQ multiplex PCR, the repertoire was profiled, and TCRdb retains in-frame clones only, with some absent. The sample contains fewer than 200,000 clones, under 85% of which appear only once. Material: peripheral blood. Source of these receptors: a woman in her 70s with COVID-19, enrolled during active disease. Each CDR3 is given without its conserved first and last residue.

CDR3 protein: ASRLGLAGTGELF
V gene: TRBV28

CDR3 protein: ASSSLTSGSSYNEQF
V gene: TRBV28

CDR3 protein: ASSPGRTTEKLF
V gene: TRBV18

CDR3 protein: ASSFQSANEQF
V gene: TRBV5-5

CDR3 protein: ASSDAGTYEQY
V gene: TRBV6-1

CDR3 protein: ASSPRLTLRADTQY
V gene: TRBV19

CDR3 protein: ASSYSDTQY
V gene: TRBV12-3/TRBV12-4

CDR3 protein: ATTDRSSPLH
V gene: TRBV28

CDR3 protein: ASSRTKTGTAYRDEQF
V gene: TRBV27

CDR3 protein: ASSLVTGSGYT
V gene: TRBV5-1

CDR3 protein: ASSYSPPGQGKAF
V gene: TRBV6-5

CDR3 protein: ASSPSGGRNSEQY
V gene: TRBV7-9

CDR3 protein: ASSSTSGTYEQY
V gene: TRBV6-6

CDR3 protein: AISYQDRAVNTEAF
V gene: TRBV10-3

CDR3 protein: ASSPVPLSGRADTQY
V gene: TRBV18

CDR3 protein: ASRRRTGMNTEAF
V gene: TRBV3-1/TRBV3-2

CDR3 protein: ASSLAPGTATNEKLF
V gene: TRBV7-8

CDR3 protein: ASSIRGAREQY
V gene: TRBV19

CDR3 protein: ASSLSGQLYGYT
V gene: TRBV28

CDR3 protein: ASRWTGAGATNEKLF
V gene: TRBV5-6

CDR3 protein: ASSLVDSGSGDEQF
V gene: TRBV7-8

CDR3 protein: ASRLAANSYEQY
V gene: TRBV6-5